The 13 T cell receptor beta chains below come from one sample, sequenced in a study of T cells in Graves' hyperthyroidism and ophthalmopathy. Amplification targeted TCR beta CDR3 regions from RNA transcripts. First-round RT-PCR targeting the TCR CDR3 was performed with the HTBI primer set. Using its own MiXCR run on the multiplex PCR reads, TCRdb lists one record per CDR3 protein. Here the sample spans about 590,000 distinct CDR3 sequences, 15% to 18% being singletons. Sequenced sample: blood. Every receptor here comes from a woman aged 25 to 45 with Graves' hyperthyroidism.

In this sample, this clonotype turned up a few times. The V and J genes are TRBV7-9 and TRBJ2-7; 7 positions match TRBD2. Trimming removed 5 bases from V and 3 bases from J; junction bases left unmatched: 10. Per germline, CDR1 SEHNR and CDR2 FQNEAQ (reference sequence). This CDR3 has 15 amino acids. The CDR3 region has the DNA TGTGCCAGCAGCGGGAGGGCGGGCAAAGGCTACGAGCAGTACTTC. Protein product: CASSGRAGKGYEQYF.

This clonotype was detected only a few times. V usage is TRBV30 and J usage is TRBJ2-2; perhaps TRBD2 as D (6 bases). The ends were cut back, 0 bases at V and 5 bases at J, with 10 bases in the middle. The CDR3 contains 14 residues. Germline V CDR1 and CDR2: GTSNPN, SVGIG (reference sequence). The DNA of the CDR3 is TGTGCCTGGAGTGTAAAGCGGGCTACCGGGGAGCTGTTTTTT. Amino acids: CAWSVKRATGELFF.

This clonotype was seen at least ten times. The chain is built from TRBV7-2 and TRBJ2-7; D perhaps matches TRBD2 (6 bases). The CDR3 covers 14 residues. The germline gives CDR1 SGHTA, CDR2 FQGNSA. V was trimmed by 1 base and J by 4 bases, leaving 11 bases between them. DNA of the CDR3: TGTGCCAGCAGCTTAGGGGGAGGTTCATACGAGCAGTACTTC. Its protein is CASSLGGGSYEQYF. Full variable domain (rest looked up from reference TRBV7-2 and TRBJ2-7): GAGVSQSPSNKVTEKGKDVELRCDPISGHTALYWYRQSLGQGLEFLIYFQGNSAPDKSGLPSDRFSAERTGGSVSTLTIQRTQQEDSAVYLCASSLGGGSYEQYFGPGTRLTVT.

This chain links TRBV7-2 with TRBJ2-3; 10 nucleotides line up with TRBD2. The CDR3 has 16 residues. From germline, CDR1 is SGHTA and CDR2 FQGNSA. With V trimmed by 8 bases and J by 4 bases, 12 bases remained unmatched. The CDR3 is CASRSHSGRASDTQYF. CDR3 DNA: TGTGCCAGCCGATCCCACAGCGGGAGGGCCTCAGATACGCAGTATTTT.

This clonotype was recorded at least ten times. For the CDR3, the DNA is TGTGCTAGTGGACTAGCGGGATGGACAGATACGCAGTATTTT. This translates into CASGLAGWTDTQYF. The gene calls are TRBV12-5 and TRBJ2-3; TRBD2 matches at 10 bases. The V segment lost 6 bases and the J segment 3 bases; nucleotides outside the gene matches: 3. The CDR3 contains 14 residues. From germline, CDR1 is LGHNT and CDR2 FRNRAP.

This clonotype was counted many times. The rearrangement uses TRBV6-1 and TRBJ1-1; the D is unclear. Germline V CDR1 and CDR2: MNHNS, SASEGT. V was clipped by 2 bases and J by 1 base, with 5 bases between them. The CDR3 is 13 amino acids. CDR3 DNA sequence: TGTGCCAGCAGTGAACAAGCGAACACTGAAGCTTTCTTT. This translates into CASSEQANTEAFF.

In its sample, this clonotype was seen many times. The CDR3 here is CASSPEVAEQASEQFF. The CDR3 DNA is TGTGCCAGCAGCCCCGAGGTAGCGGAACAGGCAAGTGAGCAGTTCTTC. The chain couples TRBV11-2 to TRBJ2-1; D may be TRBD2 (6 bases). V shed 5 bases and J shed 9 bases, with 23 bases lying between them. The V gene's germline CDR1 is SGHAT and CDR2 FQNNGV. There are 16 residues in the CDR3.

On this clonotype itself: A read error is possible here, since a much larger clone lies one base away. The chain links TRBV6-2 or TRBV6-3 to TRBJ1-5; D is ambiguous. Germline assignment: CDR1 MNHEY and CDR2 SVGEGT. This CDR3 is built from 15 residues. In DNA, the CDR3 is TGTGCCAGCAGTTTTGCACCGAATAGCAGTCAGCCCCAGCATTTT. Translated: CASSFAPNSSQPQHF.

There are a few counts of this clonotype. The V and J genes are TRBV5-1 and TRBJ2-1; 9 nucleotides agree with TRBD2. The J segment lost 0 bases and the V segment lost 0 bases, leaving 13 bases of the junction unmatched. This CDR3 spans 20 amino acids. The germline CDR1 and CDR2 sequences are SGHRS and YFSETQ. The CDR3 spells CASSLEGGLARSGSYNEQFF. In DNA, the CDR3 is TGCGCCAGCAGCTTGGAGGGGGGACTAGCCCGGAGCGGCTCCTACAATGAGCAGTTCTTC.

This clonotype was detected a few times. The chain combines TRBV9 with TRBJ2-3; D unresolved. Germline assignment: CDR1 SGDLS and CDR2 YYNGEE. V shed 4 bases and J shed 2 bases, with 14 bases lying between them. This CDR3 contains 15 residues. The CDR3 here is CASSQAVSATDTQYF. The CDR3 DNA reads TGTGCCAGCAGCCAGGCGGTAAGCGCCACAGATACGCAGTATTTT.

This clonotype was detected ten times or more. V usage is TRBV20-1 and J usage is TRBJ2-7; 7 nucleotides align to TRBD2. This CDR3 is built from 14 residues. Trimming removed 5 bases from V and 3 bases from J; junction bases left unmatched: 10. Germline CDR1 DFQATT, CDR2 SNEGSKA (reference sequence). The CDR3 protein is CSAQSSGPFYEQYF. CDR3 DNA sequence: TGCAGTGCTCAGAGTAGCGGGCCGTTCTACGAGCAGTACTTC.

The table lists this clonotype with many counts. The V call is TRBV12-3 or TRBV12-4, the J call TRBJ2-3; D possibly uses TRBD1 or TRBD2 (6 bases each). The CDR3 has 14 residues. V lost 5 bases and J lost 4, with 13 bases in between. As DNA, the CDR3 is TGTGCCAGCAGTCTCGACGGGGGCGCAGATACGCAGTATTTT. Translated, it gives CASSLDGGADTQYF.

The chain has TRBV6-2 or TRBV6-3 and TRBJ2-1, with TRBD2 matching over 13 bases. Trimming removed 5 bases from V and 6 bases from J; junction bases left unmatched: 7. Germline lookup yields CDR1 MNHEY and CDR2 SVGEGT. The length of the CDR3 is 16 residues. CDR3 nucleotide sequence: TGTGCCAGCAGTAAGAGACTAGCGGGGGGCCGCAATGAGCAGTTCTTC. Translating gives CASSKRLAGGRNEQFF.